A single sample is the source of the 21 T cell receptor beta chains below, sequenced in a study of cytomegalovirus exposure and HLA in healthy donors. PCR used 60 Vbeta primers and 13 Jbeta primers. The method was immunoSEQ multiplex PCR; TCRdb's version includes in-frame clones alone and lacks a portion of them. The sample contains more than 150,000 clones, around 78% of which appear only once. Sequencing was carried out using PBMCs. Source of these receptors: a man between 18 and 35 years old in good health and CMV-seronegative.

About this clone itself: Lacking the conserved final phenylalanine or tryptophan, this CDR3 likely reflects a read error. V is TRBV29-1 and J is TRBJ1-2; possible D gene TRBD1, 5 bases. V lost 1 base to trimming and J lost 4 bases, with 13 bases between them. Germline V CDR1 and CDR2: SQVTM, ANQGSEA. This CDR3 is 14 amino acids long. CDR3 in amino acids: CSVEVLQGSYGYTL. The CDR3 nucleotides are TGCAGCGTTGAAGTCCTGCAGGGATCCTATGGCTACACCCTC.

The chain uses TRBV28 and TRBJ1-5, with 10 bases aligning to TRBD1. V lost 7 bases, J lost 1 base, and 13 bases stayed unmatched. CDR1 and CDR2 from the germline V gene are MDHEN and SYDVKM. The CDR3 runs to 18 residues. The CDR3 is CASTSPGTGVESNQPQHF. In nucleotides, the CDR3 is TGTGCCAGCACCTCACCGGGGACAGGGGTCGAAAGCAATCAGCCCCAGCATTTT.

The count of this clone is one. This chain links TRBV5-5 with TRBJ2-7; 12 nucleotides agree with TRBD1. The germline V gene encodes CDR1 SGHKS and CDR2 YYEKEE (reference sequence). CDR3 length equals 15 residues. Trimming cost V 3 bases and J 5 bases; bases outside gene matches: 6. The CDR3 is CASSWRDRGRNEQYF. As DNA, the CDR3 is TGTGCCAGCAGCTGGAGGGACAGGGGGCGGAACGAGCAGTACTTC. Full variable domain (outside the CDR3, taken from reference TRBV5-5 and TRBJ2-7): DAGVTQSPTHLIKTRGQQVTLRCSPISGHKSVSWYQQVLGQGPQFIFQYYEKEERGRGNFPDRFSARQFPNYSSELNVNALLLGDSALYLCASSWRDRGRNEQYFGPGTRLTVT.

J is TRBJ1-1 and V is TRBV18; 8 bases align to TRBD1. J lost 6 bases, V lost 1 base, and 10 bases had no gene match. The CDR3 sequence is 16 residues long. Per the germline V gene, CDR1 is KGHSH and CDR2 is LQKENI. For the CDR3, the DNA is TGTGCCAGCTCACCACAATTAGGACAGGGAGAGGCTGAAGCTTTCTTT. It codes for CASSPQLGQGEAEAFF.

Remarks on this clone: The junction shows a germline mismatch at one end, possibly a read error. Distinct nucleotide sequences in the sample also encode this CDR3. The CDR3 loop reads CASSSDRSKFRDTQYF. For the CDR3, the DNA is TGTGCCAGCAGCTCTGACAGAAGCAAGTTTAGAGATACACAGTATTTT. The rearrangement joins TRBV7-9 to TRBJ2-3; the D gene is possibly TRBD1 (5 bases). Germline values: CDR1 SEHNR, CDR2 FQNEAQ (reference sequence). The CDR3 totals 16 residues.

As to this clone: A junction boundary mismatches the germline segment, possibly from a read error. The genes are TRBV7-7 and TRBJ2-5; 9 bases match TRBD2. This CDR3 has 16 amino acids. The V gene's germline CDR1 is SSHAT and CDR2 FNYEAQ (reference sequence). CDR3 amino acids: CASSLGTSWLQETQYF. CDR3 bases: TGTGCTAGCAGCCTCGGGACTAGCTGGCTACAAGAGACCCAGTACTTC. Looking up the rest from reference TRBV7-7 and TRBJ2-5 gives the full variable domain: GAGVSQSPRYKVTKRGQDVTLRCDPISSHATLYWYQQALGQGPEFLTYFNYEAQPDKSGLPSDRFSAERPEGSISTLTIQRTEQRDSAMYRCASSLGTSWLQETQYFGPGTRLLVL.

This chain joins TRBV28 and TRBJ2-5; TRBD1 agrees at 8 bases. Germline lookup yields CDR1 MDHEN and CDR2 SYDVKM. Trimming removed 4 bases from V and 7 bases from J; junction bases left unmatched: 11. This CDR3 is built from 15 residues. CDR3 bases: TGTGCCAGCAGTTCCCCGCGACAGGGGTTAGGGACCCAGTACTTC. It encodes CASSSPRQGLGTQYF.

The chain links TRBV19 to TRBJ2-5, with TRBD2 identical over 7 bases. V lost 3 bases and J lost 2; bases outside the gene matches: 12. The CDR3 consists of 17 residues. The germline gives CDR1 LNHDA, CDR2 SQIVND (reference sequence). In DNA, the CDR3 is TGTGCCAGTAGTATCCCCTTTGCGGGAGCAGGACAAGAGACCCAGTACTTC. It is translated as CASSIPFAGAGQETQYF.

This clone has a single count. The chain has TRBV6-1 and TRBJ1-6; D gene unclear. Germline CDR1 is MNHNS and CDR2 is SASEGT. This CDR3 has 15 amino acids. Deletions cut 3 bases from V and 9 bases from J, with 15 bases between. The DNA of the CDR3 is TGTGCCAGCAGTGAGGATGGAGGGTTGGGTTCACCCCTCCACTTT. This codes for CASSEDGGLGSPLHF.

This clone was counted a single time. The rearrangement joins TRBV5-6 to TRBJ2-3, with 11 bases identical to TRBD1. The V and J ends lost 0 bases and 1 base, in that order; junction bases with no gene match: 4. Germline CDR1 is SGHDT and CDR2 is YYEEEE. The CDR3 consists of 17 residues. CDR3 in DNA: TGTGCCAGCAGCTTGGTGGACAGGGGGCCCGGCACAGATACGCAGTATTTT. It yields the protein CASSLVDRGPGTDTQYF.

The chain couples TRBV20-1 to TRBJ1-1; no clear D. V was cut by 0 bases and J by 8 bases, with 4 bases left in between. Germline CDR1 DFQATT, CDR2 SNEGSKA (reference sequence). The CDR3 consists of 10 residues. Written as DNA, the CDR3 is TGCAGTGCTAGAGACAGGGAAGCTTTCTTT. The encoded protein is CSARDREAFF.

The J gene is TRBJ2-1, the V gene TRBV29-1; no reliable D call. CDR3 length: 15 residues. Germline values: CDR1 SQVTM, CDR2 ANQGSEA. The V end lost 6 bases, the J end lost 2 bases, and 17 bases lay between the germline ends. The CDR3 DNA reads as TGCAGCGTCCAAGGAGCCGTCAGCGCCTACAATGAGCAGTTCTTC. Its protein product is CSVQGAVSAYNEQFF.

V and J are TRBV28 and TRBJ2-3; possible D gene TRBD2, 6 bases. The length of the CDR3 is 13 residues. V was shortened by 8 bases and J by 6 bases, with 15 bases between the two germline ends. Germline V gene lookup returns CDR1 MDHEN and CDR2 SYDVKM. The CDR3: CASRHRAGDTQYF. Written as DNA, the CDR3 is TGTGCCAGCCGACATCGGGCGGGGGATACGCAGTATTTT.

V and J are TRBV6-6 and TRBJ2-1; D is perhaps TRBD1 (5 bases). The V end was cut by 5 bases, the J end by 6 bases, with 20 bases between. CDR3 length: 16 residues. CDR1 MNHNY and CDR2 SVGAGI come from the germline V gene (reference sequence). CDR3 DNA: TGTGCCAGCAGTCAGCCCCGGACAAACGCTTTCAATGAGCAGTTCTTC. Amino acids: CASSQPRTNAFNEQFF.

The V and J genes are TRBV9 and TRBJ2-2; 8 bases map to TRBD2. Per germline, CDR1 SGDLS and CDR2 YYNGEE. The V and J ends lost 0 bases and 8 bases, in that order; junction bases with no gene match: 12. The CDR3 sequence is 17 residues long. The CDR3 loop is CASSVDGGGTAGGELFF. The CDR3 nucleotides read TGTGCCAGCAGCGTAGACGGGGGGGGGACCGCGGGTGGGGAGCTGTTTTTT.

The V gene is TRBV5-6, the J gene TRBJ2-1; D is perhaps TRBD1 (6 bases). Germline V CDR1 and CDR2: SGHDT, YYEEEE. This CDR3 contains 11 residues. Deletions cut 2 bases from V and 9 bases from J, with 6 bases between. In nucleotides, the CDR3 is TGTGCCAGCAGCTTAGGGGGTGAGCAGTTCTTC. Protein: CASSLGGEQFF.

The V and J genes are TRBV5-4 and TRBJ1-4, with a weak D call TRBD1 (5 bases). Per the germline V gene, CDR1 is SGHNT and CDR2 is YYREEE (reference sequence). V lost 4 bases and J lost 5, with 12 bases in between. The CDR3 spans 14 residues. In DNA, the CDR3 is TGTGCCAGCAGCACCGACAGCTCCAATGAAAAACTGTTTTTT. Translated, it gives CASSTDSSNEKLFF. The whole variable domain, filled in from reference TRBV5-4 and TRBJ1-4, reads ETGVTQSPTHLIKTRGQQVTLRCSSQSGHNTVSWYQQALGQGPQFIFQYYREEENGRGNFPPRFSGLQFPNYSSELNVNALELDDSALYLCASSTDSSNEKLFFGSGTQLSVL.

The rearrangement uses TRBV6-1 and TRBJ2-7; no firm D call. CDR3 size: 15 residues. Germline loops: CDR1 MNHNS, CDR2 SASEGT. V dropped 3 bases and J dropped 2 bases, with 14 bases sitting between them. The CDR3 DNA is TGTGCCAGCAGTGAGACTGGTTTTATGGCCTACGAGCAGTACTTC. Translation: CASSETGFMAYEQYF.

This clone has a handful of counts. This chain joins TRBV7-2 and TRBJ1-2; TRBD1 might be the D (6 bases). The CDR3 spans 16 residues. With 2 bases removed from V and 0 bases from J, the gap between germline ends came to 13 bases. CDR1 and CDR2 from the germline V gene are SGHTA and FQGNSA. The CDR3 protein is CASSLLTGSPNYGYTF. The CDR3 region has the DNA TGTGCCAGCAGCTTATTGACAGGTAGTCCTAACTATGGCTACACCTTC.

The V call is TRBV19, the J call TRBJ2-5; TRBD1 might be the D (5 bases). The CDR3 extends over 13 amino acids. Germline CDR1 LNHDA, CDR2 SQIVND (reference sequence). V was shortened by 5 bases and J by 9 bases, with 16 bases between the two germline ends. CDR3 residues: CASSGADWKSQYF. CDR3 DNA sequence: TGTGCCAGTAGTGGGGCTGACTGGAAGTCCCAGTACTTC.

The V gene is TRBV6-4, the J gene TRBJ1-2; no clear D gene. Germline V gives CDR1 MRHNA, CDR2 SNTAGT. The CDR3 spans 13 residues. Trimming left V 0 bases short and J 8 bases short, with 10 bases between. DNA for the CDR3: TGTGCCAGCAGTGACTCGGAGCGGTCGGGCTACACCTTC. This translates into CASSDSERSGYTF.